What follows is one T cell receptor beta chain and its context. Antigen: not known. The data were taken from a study of vaccination effects on CD4 cells after COVID-19. Study-wide points: Sampling in the study covered few convalescent patients and included no early post-infection timepoints.

This CDR3 region has 15 residues. V was pared by 0 bases and J by 4 bases, with 12 bases between. Germline V CDR1 and CDR2: LGHNA, YNFKEQ. Sequencing in the ViraFEST assay came after antigen-specific CD4+ T cells had been expanded with viral peptide pools, which were used to stimulate PBMC. The authors isolated CD4+ T cells after more than eight days of culture. Negative nucleocapsid antibody tests before and after vaccination confirmed no previous SARS-CoV-2 infection. Each well held approximately 1.8 million PBMC cultured with 7.5 to 10 ug/ml peptides and approximately 11 IU/ml IL-2. A half-volume exchange with IL-2 medium occurred on days 3 and 7. Assay used: immunoSEQ multiplex PCR; TCRdb lists only in-frame clones, some missing. Of 35,000 to 45,000 clones listed, over 65% are singletons.

The V and J genes are TRBV4-2 and TRBJ1-2; no firm D call. The sequence was obtained from a human donor who received a COVID-19 vaccine. The material was CD4+ T cells from PBMCs cultured with HCoV-OC43 spike peptides, obtained before COVID-19 vaccination. The sample's subset: HCoV-OC43 spike overlapping peptide pool stimulation. CDR3 DNA: TGTGCCAGCAGCCAAGATTTAACCGATAGCTATGGCTACACCTTC. Protein: CASSQDLTDSYGYTF.